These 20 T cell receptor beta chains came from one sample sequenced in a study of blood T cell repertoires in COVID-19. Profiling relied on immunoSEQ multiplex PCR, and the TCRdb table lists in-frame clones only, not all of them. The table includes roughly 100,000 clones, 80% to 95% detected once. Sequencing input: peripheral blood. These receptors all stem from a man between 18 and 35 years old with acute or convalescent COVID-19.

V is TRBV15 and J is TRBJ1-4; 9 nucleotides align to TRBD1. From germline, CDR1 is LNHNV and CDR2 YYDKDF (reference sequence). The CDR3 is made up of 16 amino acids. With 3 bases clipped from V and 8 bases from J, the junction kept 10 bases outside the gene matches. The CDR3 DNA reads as TGTGCCACCAGCAGGGATCCGGGACAGGGTAGCGAAAAACTGTTTTTT. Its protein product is CATSRDPGQGSEKLFF.

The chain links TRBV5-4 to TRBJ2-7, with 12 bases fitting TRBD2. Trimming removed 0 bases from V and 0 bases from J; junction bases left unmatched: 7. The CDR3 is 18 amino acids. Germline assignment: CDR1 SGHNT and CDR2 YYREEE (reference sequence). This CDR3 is CASSLGTSGTFLSYEQYF. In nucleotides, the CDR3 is TGTGCCAGCAGCTTGGGGACTAGCGGGACGTTCCTCTCCTACGAGCAGTACTTC.

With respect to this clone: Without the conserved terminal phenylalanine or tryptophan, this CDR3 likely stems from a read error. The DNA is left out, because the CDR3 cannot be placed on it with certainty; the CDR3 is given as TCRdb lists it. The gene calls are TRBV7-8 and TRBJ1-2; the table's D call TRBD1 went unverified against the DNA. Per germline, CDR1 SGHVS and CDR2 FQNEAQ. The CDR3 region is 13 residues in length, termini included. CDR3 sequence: CASSTHIWWPRYT.

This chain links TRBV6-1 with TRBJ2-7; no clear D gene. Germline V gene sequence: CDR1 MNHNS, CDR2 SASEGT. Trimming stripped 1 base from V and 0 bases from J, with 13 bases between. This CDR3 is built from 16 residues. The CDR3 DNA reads TGTGCCAGCAGTGAAGGGCCATATCGGAGCTCCTACGAGCAGTACTTC. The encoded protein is CASSEGPYRSSYEQYF.

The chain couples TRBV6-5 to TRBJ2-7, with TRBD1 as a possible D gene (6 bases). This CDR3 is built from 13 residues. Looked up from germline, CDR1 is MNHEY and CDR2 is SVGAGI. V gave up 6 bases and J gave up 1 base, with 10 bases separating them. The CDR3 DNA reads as TGTGCCAGCAGGCAGGGGTGGTCCTACGAGCAGTACTTC. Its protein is CASRQGWSYEQYF.

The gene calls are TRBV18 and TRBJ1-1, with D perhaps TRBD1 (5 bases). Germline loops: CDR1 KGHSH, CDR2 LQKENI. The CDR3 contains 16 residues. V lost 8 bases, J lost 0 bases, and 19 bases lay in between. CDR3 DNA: TGTGCCAGCACCTACCACGGGGGAGAGATGAACACTGAAGCTTTCTTT. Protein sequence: CASTYHGGEMNTEAFF.

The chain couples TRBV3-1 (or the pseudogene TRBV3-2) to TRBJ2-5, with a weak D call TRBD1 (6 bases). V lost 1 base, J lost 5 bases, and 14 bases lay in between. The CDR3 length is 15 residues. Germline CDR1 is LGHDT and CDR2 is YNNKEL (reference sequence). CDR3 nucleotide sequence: TGTGCCAGCAGCCAAGTAGGGGGAGCGGTGGAGACCCAGTACTTC. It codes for CASSQVGGAVETQYF.

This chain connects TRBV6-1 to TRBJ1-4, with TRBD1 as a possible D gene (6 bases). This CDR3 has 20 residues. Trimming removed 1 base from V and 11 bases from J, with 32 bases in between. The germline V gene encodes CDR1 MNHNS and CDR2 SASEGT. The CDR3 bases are TGTGCCAGCAGTGAAGGTGTAGGAACAGGGACGGCTTTAGGGCCAGGGAAACTGTTTTTT. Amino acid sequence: CASSEGVGTGTALGPGKLFF.

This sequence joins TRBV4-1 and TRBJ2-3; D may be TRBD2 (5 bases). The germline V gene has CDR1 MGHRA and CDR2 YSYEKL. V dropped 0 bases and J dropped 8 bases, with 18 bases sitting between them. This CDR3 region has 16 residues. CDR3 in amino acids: CASSQDLNRGVSTQYF. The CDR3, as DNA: TGCGCCAGCAGCCAAGATCTTAATCGGGGTGTAAGTACGCAGTATTTT.

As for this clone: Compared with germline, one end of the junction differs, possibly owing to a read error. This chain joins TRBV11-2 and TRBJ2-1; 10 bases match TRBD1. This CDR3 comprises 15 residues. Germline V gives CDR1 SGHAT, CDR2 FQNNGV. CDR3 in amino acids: CASSLDRGLINEQFF. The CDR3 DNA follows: TGTGCCAGCAGTTTAGACAGGGGGCTCATCAATGAGCAGTTCTTC.

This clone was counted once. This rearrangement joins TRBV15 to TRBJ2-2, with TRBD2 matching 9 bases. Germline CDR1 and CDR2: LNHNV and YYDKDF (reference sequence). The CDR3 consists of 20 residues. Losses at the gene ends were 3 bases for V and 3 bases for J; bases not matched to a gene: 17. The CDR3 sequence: CATSRPRGLAVRWDTGELFF. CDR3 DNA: TGTGCCACCAGCAGGCCGCGGGGACTAGCTGTTCGGTGGGACACCGGGGAGCTGTTTTTT. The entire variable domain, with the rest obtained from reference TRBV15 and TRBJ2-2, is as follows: DAMVIQNPRYQVTQFGKPVTLSCSQTLNHNVMYWYQQKSSQAPKLLFHYYDKDFNNEADTPDNFQSRRPNTSFCFLDIRSPGLGDTAMYLCATSRPRGLAVRWDTGELFFGEGSRLTVL.

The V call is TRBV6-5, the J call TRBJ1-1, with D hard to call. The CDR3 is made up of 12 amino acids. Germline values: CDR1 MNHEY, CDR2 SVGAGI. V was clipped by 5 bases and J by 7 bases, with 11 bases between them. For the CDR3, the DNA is TGTGCCAGCAGTCGGGTCGTAGGTGAAGCTTTCTTT. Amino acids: CASSRVVGEAFF.

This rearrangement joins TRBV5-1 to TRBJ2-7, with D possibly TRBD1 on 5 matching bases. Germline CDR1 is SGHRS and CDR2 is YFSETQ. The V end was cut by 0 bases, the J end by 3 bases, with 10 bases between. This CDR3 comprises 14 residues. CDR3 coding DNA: TGCGCCAGCAGCTTGGCCATAGGGGTCTACGAGCAGTACTTC. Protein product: CASSLAIGVYEQYF.

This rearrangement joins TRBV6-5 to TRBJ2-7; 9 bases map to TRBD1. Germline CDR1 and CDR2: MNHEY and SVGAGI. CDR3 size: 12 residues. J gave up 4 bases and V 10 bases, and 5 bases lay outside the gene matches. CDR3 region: CAIRQGVYEQYF. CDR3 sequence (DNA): TGTGCCATACGACAGGGGGTATACGAGCAGTACTTC.

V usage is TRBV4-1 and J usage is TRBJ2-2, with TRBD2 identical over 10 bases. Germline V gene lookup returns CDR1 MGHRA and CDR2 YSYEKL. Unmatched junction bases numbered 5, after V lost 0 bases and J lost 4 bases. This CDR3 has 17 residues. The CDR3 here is CASSQDGLAGVTGELFF. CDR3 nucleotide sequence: TGCGCCAGCAGCCAAGATGGTCTAGCGGGAGTCACCGGGGAGCTGTTTTTT.

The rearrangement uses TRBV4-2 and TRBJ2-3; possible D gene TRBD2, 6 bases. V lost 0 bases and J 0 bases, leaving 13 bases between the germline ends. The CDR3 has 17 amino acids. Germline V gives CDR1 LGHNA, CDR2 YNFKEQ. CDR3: CASSQDPPGDSTDTQYF. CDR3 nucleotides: TGTGCCAGCAGCCAAGATCCCCCGGGAGACAGCACAGATACGCAGTATTTT.

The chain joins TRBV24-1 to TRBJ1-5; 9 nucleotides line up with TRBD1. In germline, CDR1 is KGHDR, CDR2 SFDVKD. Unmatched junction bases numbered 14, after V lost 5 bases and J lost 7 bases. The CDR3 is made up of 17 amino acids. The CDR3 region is CATSGGTGNTQGQPQHF. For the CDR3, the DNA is TGTGCCACCAGTGGTGGGACAGGGAACACACAAGGACAGCCCCAGCATTTT.

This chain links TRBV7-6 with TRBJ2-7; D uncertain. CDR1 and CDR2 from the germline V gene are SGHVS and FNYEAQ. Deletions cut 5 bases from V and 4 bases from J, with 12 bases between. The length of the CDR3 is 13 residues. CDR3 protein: CASSKSQSYEQYF. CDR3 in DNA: TGTGCCAGCAGCAAAAGTCAGTCTTACGAGCAGTACTTC.

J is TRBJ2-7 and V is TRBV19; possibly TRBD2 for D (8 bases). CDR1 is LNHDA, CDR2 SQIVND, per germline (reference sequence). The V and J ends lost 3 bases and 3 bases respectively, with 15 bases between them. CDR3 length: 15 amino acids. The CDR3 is CASSMGQRGNYEQYF. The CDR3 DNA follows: TGTGCCAGTAGTATGGGACAGCGGGGGAACTACGAGCAGTACTTC. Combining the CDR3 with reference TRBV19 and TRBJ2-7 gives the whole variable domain DGGITQSPKYLFRKEGQNVTLSCEQNLNHDAMYWYRQDPGQGLRLIYYSQIVNDFQKGDIAEGYSVSREKKESFPLTVTSAQKNPTAFYLCASSMGQRGNYEQYFGPGTRLTVT.

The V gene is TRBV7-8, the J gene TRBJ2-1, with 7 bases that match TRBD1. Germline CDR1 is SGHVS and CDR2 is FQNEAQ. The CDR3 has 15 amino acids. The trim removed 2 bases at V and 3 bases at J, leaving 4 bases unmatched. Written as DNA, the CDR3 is TGTGCCAGCAGCTTAACGACAGGGAACTACAATGAGCAGTTCTTC. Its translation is CASSLTTGNYNEQFF.